The rows below give T cell receptor beta chains drawn from one sample of a study of T cell repertoires in cytomegalovirus infection. TCRdb re-derived calls from the reads in MiXCR, one entry per CDR3 protein. The data contain 450,000 to 550,000 distinct CDR3 sequences, 16% of them singletons. Sequenced sample: CD8+ T cells from PBMCs. These TCRs come from a human donor in good health (CMV status not recorded). Some clones in this sample may be carry-over from other donors' samples. The CDR3 runs from the conserved cysteine through the conserved F or W. The D gene is left open where the match is weak. Not every row has a clone size; where given, it reads once, few, many or a size class.

>TRBJ1-2|TRBV19|NA|NA
TGTGCCAGTAGTACGTACTACTATGGCTACACCTTC
CASSTYYYGYTF
>TRBJ1-5|TRBV27|NA|many
TGTGCCAGCAGTTTAATGGGGAATCAGCCCCAGCATTTT
CASSLMGNQPQHF
>TRBJ1-2|TRBV7-9|NA|many
TGTGCCAGCAGCTCGACGGGACGTCGCCTCTATGGCTACACCTTC
CASSSTGRRLYGYTF
>TRBJ2-3|TRBV7-9|NA|many
TGTGCCAGCAGCTTAGTGGGGGCAGCGGCAGATACGCAGTATTTT
CASSLVGAAADTQYF
>TRBJ1-2|TRBV7-9|TRBD1|many
TGTGCCAGCAGCTACCAGGGACAGGGAGACTATGGCTACACCTTC
CASSYQGQGDYGYTF
>TRBJ1-3|TRBV7-8|NA|many
TGTGCCAGCACTGCGGCGGCAGGTGGAAACACCATATATTTT
CASTAAAGGNTIYF
>TRBJ2-7|TRBV7-8|NA|NA
TGTGCCAGCAGCTTAGAGGGACGGCCCTTCACGAGCTACGAGCAGTACTTC
CASSLEGRPFTSYEQYF
>TRBJ1-1|TRBV24-1|NA|NA
TGTGCCACCAGTGACTGGGAAGGTGAAGCTTTCTTT
CATSDWEGEAFF
>TRBJ1-5|TRBV5-5|TRBD1|many
TGTGCCAGCAGCTTGAAGGGGGCGAGAAATCAGCCCCAGCATTTT
CASSLKGARNQPQHF
>TRBJ1-1|TRBV6-5|TRBD1|NA
TGTGCCAGCAGTTACTCACAGGGGGCGTTAAACACTGAAGCTTTCTTT
CASSYSQGALNTEAFF
>TRBJ1-1|TRBV6-5|NA|NA
TGTGCCAGCAGTTACTCGACGGGGGCAATCACTGAAGCTTTCTTT
CASSYSTGAITEAFF
>TRBJ2-3|TRBV5-1|NA|few
TGCGCCAGCAGCTCCACAGGACCCGCCCGCTCTACAGATACGCAGTATTTT
CASSSTGPARSTDTQYF
>TRBJ1-1|TRBV19|TRBD1|NA
TGTGCCAGTAGTATAGATTCGGGACAGATGAACACTGAAGCTTTCTTT
CASSIDSGQMNTEAFF
>TRBJ1-1|TRBV7-9|NA|many
TGTGCCAGCAGCTTAGTGGCGGCTGAAGCTTTCTTT
CASSLVAAEAFF
>TRBJ2-5|TRBV10-2|NA|many
TGCGCCAGCAGTTACACAGGGATGGGTGAAAAGACCCAGTACTTC
CASSYTGMGEKTQYF
>TRBJ1-5|TRBV27|NA|few
TGTGCCAGCAGTTTATCGGCTTGGCAGCCCCAGCATTTT
CASSLSAWQPQHF
>TRBJ2-3|TRBV11-2|NA|many
TGTGCCAGCAGCTTAGTAAGGCTTGATACGCAGTATTTT
CASSLVRLDTQYF
>TRBJ1-2|TRBV11-2|NA|many
TGTGCCAGCAGTCAACGAGGTTTGGGCAACTATGGCTACACCTTC
CASSQRGLGNYGYTF
>TRBJ2-1|TRBV13|TRBD1|few
TGTGCCAGCAGCTTACCAGGGGGTATCAATGAGCAGTTCTTC
CASSLPGGINEQFF
>TRBJ2-7|TRBV5-6|NA|NA
TGTGCCAGCAGCTCTACGGGGGCGGGGTTGGTTGCCCACGAGCAGTACTTC
CASSSTGAGLVAHEQYF
>TRBJ2-7|TRBV9|NA|few
TGTGCCAGCAGCCCCGCGGATTCCTCCTACGAGCAGTACTTC
CASSPADSSYEQYF
>TRBJ2-3|TRBV6-6|NA|NA
TGTGCCAGCGAAGGGCGGGACTCAGATACGCAGTATTTT
CASEGRDSDTQYF
>TRBJ2-3|TRBV7-8|NA|many
TGTGCCAGCAGACATCTAGCGACAGATACGCAGTATTTT
CASRHLATDTQYF
>TRBJ2-3|TRBV13|TRBD2|NA
TGTGCCAGCAGCTTAGCGCGGGGGGGATCACAAGATACGCAGTATTTT
CASSLARGGSQDTQYF
>TRBJ2-1|TRBV7-2|TRBD1|many
TGTGCCAGCAGCACGACAGGGGCCAATGAGCAGTTCTTC
CASSTTGANEQFF
>TRBJ2-7|TRBV27|NA|NA
TGTGCCAGCAGGTTACAGGGTCCACTAAGCGAGAAGTACTTC
CASRLQGPLSEKYF
>TRBJ1-2|TRBV2|TRBD1|NA
TGTGCCAAACGGGACAGATCTAACTATGGCTACACCTTC
CAKRDRSNYGYTF
>TRBJ2-5|TRBV6-6|TRBD2|few
TGTGCCAGCCCACGGGGAGCGGGGGGAGGGGTGGAGACCCAGTACTTC
CASPRGAGGGVETQYF
>TRBJ1-4|TRBV27|NA|many
TGTGCCAGCAGTCTCCACCGGGACCCCCGGGCGGCCAAAACTAATGAAAAACTGTTTTTT
CASSLHRDPRAAKTNEKLFF
>TRBJ2-1|TRBV4-1|TRBD2|many
TGCGCCAGCAGCCAAGGTACTAGCGGGACGATCAATGAGCAGTTCTTC
CASSQGTSGTINEQFF
>TRBJ2-7|TRBV27|TRBD2|NA
TGTGCCAGCAGCTCCGGGGGAGTAGCGGGAGAGGGCGGATGGGACGAGCAGTACTTC
CASSSGGVAGEGGWDEQYF
>TRBJ2-5|TRBV12-5|NA|few
TGTGCTAGTGGTTTAGGGCTGGAGACCCAGTACTTC
CASGLGLETQYF
>TRBJ1-1|TRBV12-5|TRBD1|many
TGTGCTAGTGGTTTGGAAATCATACAGGGGGTGAACACTGAAGCTTTCTTT
CASGLEIIQGVNTEAFF
>TRBJ1-4|TRBV6-1|TRBD1|many
TGTGCCAGCAAACAGGGGGGGGAAAAACTGTTTTTT
CASKQGGEKLFF
>TRBJ2-2|TRBV20-1|NA|NA
TGCAGTGCTAGAGATCGAAGGGCAGGAGAGAACACCGAGCGGACCGGGGAGCTGTTTTTT
CSARDRRAGENTERTGELFF
>TRBJ1-6|TRBV7-8|NA|many
TGTGCCAGCAGCTTAGGGGTTCGGGCGAATTCACCCCTCCACTTT
CASSLGVRANSPLHF
>TRBJ2-1|TRBV29-1|NA|NA
TGCAGCGTTGAAATTGGTAGCGGCAATGAGCAGTTCTTC
CSVEIGSGNEQFF
>TRBJ2-6|TRBV27|TRBD1|NA
TGTGCCAGCAGTCCCCCAGGGGGTGATAGCTCTGGGGCCAACGTCCTGACTTTC
CASSPPGGDSSGANVLTF
>TRBJ2-1|TRBV10-3|NA|NA
TGTGCCATCAGAACTGGCCATGAGAACAATGAGCAGTTCTTC
CAIRTGHENNEQFF
>TRBJ2-1|TRBV23-1|NA|few
TGCGCCAGCAGTCAACGCCGAGCTACCCCCCAAGTTGAGCAGTTCTTC
CASSQRRATPQVEQFF
>TRBJ1-1|TRBV6-6|TRBD1|few
TGTGCCAGCAGTATAACAGGGGGAGATGTCACTGAAGCTTTCTTT
CASSITGGDVTEAFF
>TRBJ1-5|TRBV29-1|NA|many
TGCAGCGTTGTCGAGGGGCTAGGCCCCCAGCATTTT
CSVVEGLGPQHF
>TRBJ2-3|TRBV12-3/TRBV12-4|TRBD2|many
TGTGCCAGCAGGGGTAGCGGGCCCCTCTTCACAGATACGCAGTATTTT
CASRGSGPLFTDTQYF
>TRBJ2-1|TRBV12-3/TRBV12-4|NA|NA
TGTGCCAGCGGACCGAGCGACTACAATGAGCAGTTCTTC
CASGPSDYNEQFF
>TRBJ2-3|TRBV27|NA|many
TGTGCCAGCAGTTTATCCCTAAACACAGATACGCAGTATTTT
CASSLSLNTDTQYF
>TRBJ2-7|TRBV19|TRBD1|NA
TGTGCCAGTAGTAAGGGACAGGGAAACATCTACGAGCAGTACTTC
CASSKGQGNIYEQYF
>TRBJ2-1|TRBV28|TRBD2|many
TGTGCCAGCAGTTCCCTCATAGCGGGTCTCTCCTACAATGAGCAGTTCTTC
CASSSLIAGLSYNEQFF
>TRBJ2-3|TRBV7-3|TRBD2|many
TGTGCCAGCAGTCTACGGGGGGGGGTCACAGATACGCAGTATTTT
CASSLRGGVTDTQYF